What follows are 10 T cell receptor beta chains derived from one specimen sequenced in a study of CD8 T cells in Susac syndrome. When the RNA was reverse transcribed, random hexamers were used with an input of roughly 0.5 to 1 ug. TCRdb itself ran the immunoSEQ multiplex PCR reads through MiXCR, one entry per CDR3 protein. The sample holds around 56,000 distinct CDR3 sequences, around 94% seen once. Sequencing used CD8+ T cells from PBMCs. The receptors stem from a human donor in good health.

The chain uses TRBV6-5 and TRBJ1-5, with a tentative D call TRBD1 (5 bases). Trimming pared 2 bases from V and 7 bases from J, leaving 15 bases between. CDR1 MNHEY and CDR2 SVGAGI come from the germline V gene. This CDR3 is 15 amino acids long. The DNA for the CDR3 is TGTGCCAGCAGTTACGTGAGGGGTGGTGGACAGCCCCAGCATTTT. Translation: CASSYVRGGGQPQHF.

V and J are TRBV6-2 or TRBV6-3 and TRBJ2-7, with D possibly called TRBD1 or TRBD2 (5 bases each). The CDR3 consists of 12 residues. V lost 6 bases to trimming and J lost 4 bases, with 10 bases between them. Germline V gene data show CDR1 as MNHEY and CDR2 as SVGEGT. CDR3 DNA: TGTGCCAGCAGGGGGGATCTTTACGAGCAGTACTTC. Protein sequence: CASRGDLYEQYF.

V is TRBV2 and J is TRBJ2-4; D call uncertain. The CDR3 contains 13 residues. Germline V gives CDR1 SNHLY, CDR2 FYNNEI. V lost 4 bases and J 5 bases, leaving 9 bases between the germline ends. As DNA, the CDR3 is TGTGCCAGCAGTGCTTGGGTGCAAAACATTCAGTACTTC. It yields the protein CASSAWVQNIQYF.

The V gene is TRBV15, the J gene TRBJ2-3; D gene unclear. The V end was cut by 1 base, the J end by 3 bases, with 5 bases between. This CDR3 is built from 13 residues. Germline V CDR1 and CDR2: LNHNV, YYDKDF (reference sequence). Written as DNA, the CDR3 is TGTGCCACCAGCAGAGTGCGAACAGATACGCAGTATTTT. The encoded protein is CATSRVRTDTQYF.

This clonotype was picked up one time. V usage is TRBV20-1 and J usage is TRBJ2-1; D unresolved. The CDR3 contains 10 residues. The germline CDR1 and CDR2 sequences are DFQATT and SNEGSKA (reference sequence). Trimming stripped 0 bases from V and 7 bases from J, with 1 base between. The CDR3 coding sequence is TGCAGTGCTAGAGAGAATGAGCAGTTCTTC. As protein: CSARENEQFF.

The V call is TRBV7-9, the J call TRBJ2-3, with 9 bases fitting TRBD1. The V gene end was trimmed by 6 bases and the J gene end by 3 bases; junction bases not matched to a gene: 7. The CDR3 contains 15 residues. Looked up from germline, CDR1 is SEHNR and CDR2 is FQNEAQ (reference sequence). In DNA, the CDR3 is TGTGCCAGCAGTGGAACAGGGGGCGCGACAGATACGCAGTATTTT. Translating gives CASSGTGGATDTQYF.

V gene TRBV10-3 combines with J gene TRBJ1-1, with unresolved D. The V and J ends lost 8 bases and 1 base respectively, with 5 bases between them. This CDR3 spans 11 amino acids. The V gene's germline CDR1 is ENHRY and CDR2 SYGVKD. In nucleotides, the CDR3 is TGTGCCATCCGGGAGAACACTGAAGCTTTCTTT. Its translation is CAIRENTEAFF.

The chain recombines TRBV5-1 with TRBJ2-2, with D possibly matching TRBD1 (5 bases). Looked up from germline, CDR1 is SGHRS and CDR2 is YFSETQ. The CDR3 contains 15 residues. Deletions cut 2 bases from V and 1 base from J, with 9 bases between. CDR3 sequence (DNA): TGCGCCAGCAGCTTAACCAGGGTGAACACCGGGGAGCTGTTTTTT. Translation: CASSLTRVNTGELFF.

The V call is TRBV12-3 or TRBV12-4, the J call TRBJ2-5; 8 bases are a match to TRBD2. CDR3 length: 14 residues. Germline trimming cut 6 bases from V and 5 bases from J; bases unmatched to any gene: 8. CDR3 DNA sequence: TGTGCCAGCAGCCGGGAGGGGGGGGCCGAGACCCAGTACTTC. This gives the protein CASSREGGAETQYF.

This rearrangement joins TRBV30 to TRBJ1-2; 7 bases align to TRBD1. Germline V lookup: CDR1 GTSNPN, CDR2 SVGIG (reference sequence). Trimming at V came to 3 bases and at J to 5 bases, leaving 21 bases not matched to a gene. The CDR3 contains 18 residues. The CDR3 DNA follows: TGTGCCTGGAGCCTCCCGACCCTTAGACAGGGTCAGGAGTATGGCTACACCTTC. Translating it yields CAWSLPTLRQGQEYGYTF.